The 16 T cell receptor beta chains below all came from one sample that was sequenced in a study of T cell changes during pregnancy in multiple sclerosis. Profiled with immunoSEQ multiplex PCR; TCRdb holds only in-frame clones, not every one. This repertoire shows tens of thousands of clones, 80% to 95% found once; its top ten account for approximately 0.62%. The sequencing used CD4+ T cells from peripheral blood mononuclear cells, collected in the first trimester of pregnancy. Receptors originate from a female donor with multiple sclerosis, enrolled in a pregnancy study.

This clone showed up just a few times. V is TRBV7-2 and J is TRBJ2-1; 11 bases line up with TRBD1. Unmatched junction bases numbered 5, after V lost 0 bases and J lost 10 bases. The germline V gene encodes CDR1 SGHTA and CDR2 FQGNSA. This CDR3 has 15 amino acids. CDR3 amino acids: CASSLAGQGAFEQFF. The CDR3 region has the DNA TGTGCCAGCAGCTTAGCTGGACAGGGGGCTTTCGAGCAGTTCTTC.

The chain combines TRBV7-2 with TRBJ2-7; the match to TRBD1 covers 9 bases. CDR3 length: 16 amino acids. V was pared by 5 bases and J by 0 bases, with 8 bases of the junction left unmatched. CDR1 and CDR2 (germline): SGHTA, FQGNSA. The CDR3 DNA reads TGTGCCAGCAGCCCCGAGGGGACAGGGAGCTCCTACGAGCAGTACTTC. This encodes CASSPEGTGSSYEQYF.

The chain is built from TRBV5-1 and TRBJ2-2; D might be TRBD2 (6 bases). Germline V gene sequence: CDR1 SGHRS, CDR2 YFSETQ. The CDR3 runs 15 residues. Trimming stripped 0 bases from V and 5 bases from J, with 11 bases between. The chain's CDR3 is CASSLGLGGTGELFF. DNA of the CDR3: TGCGCCAGCAGCTTGGGACTAGGAGGGACCGGGGAGCTGTTTTTT.

The chain joins TRBV7-8 to TRBJ2-1, with no clear D. Germline CDR1 is SGHVS and CDR2 is FQNEAQ. This CDR3 comprises 15 residues. V lost 5 bases to trimming and J lost 9 bases, with 20 bases between them. This chain's CDR3 is CASSISSGSPSEQFF. CDR3 in DNA: TGTGCCAGCAGCATATCGTCCGGGTCTCCCAGTGAGCAGTTCTTC.

The genes are TRBV6-5 and TRBJ2-1, with TRBD1 identical over 8 bases. The V segment lost 4 bases and the J segment 8 bases; nucleotides outside the gene matches: 13. The CDR3 loop spans 16 amino acids. Germline V CDR1 and CDR2: MNHEY, SVGAGI. CDR3 in amino acids: CASSFLTGVPPDEQFF. The CDR3 coding sequence is TGTGCCAGCAGTTTCCTGACAGGGGTTCCGCCGGATGAGCAGTTCTTC.

The chain combines TRBV5-4 with TRBJ1-2; TRBD1 matches at 10 bases. Trimming cost V 5 bases and J 4 bases; bases outside gene matches: 2. CDR1 is SGHNT and CDR2 is YYREEE in the germline V gene (reference sequence). The CDR3 consists of 13 residues. The CDR3 region has the DNA TGTGCCAGCAGGACAGGGGGCTCCTATGGCTACACCTTC. It specifies CASRTGGSYGYTF. The full variable domain, with the rest looked up from reference TRBV5-4 and TRBJ1-2, is ETGVTQSPTHLIKTRGQQVTLRCSSQSGHNTVSWYQQALGQGPQFIFQYYREEENGRGNFPPRFSGLQFPNYSSELNVNALELDDSALYLCASRTGGSYGYTFGSGTRLTVV.

The rearrangement joins TRBV4-3 to TRBJ2-3, with 7 positions matching TRBD2. The length of the CDR3 is 15 residues. Unmatched junction bases numbered 8, after V lost 8 bases and J lost 0 bases. The germline V gene encodes CDR1 LGHNA and CDR2 YSLEER. CDR3 sequence reads: CASARGEGSTDTQYF. As DNA, the CDR3 is TGCGCCAGCGCACGAGGGGAGGGAAGCACAGATACGCAGTATTTT.

The chain employs TRBV28 and TRBJ2-7, with 8 positions matching TRBD2. Germline CDR1 is MDHEN and CDR2 is SYDVKM. V gave up 4 bases and J gave up 0 bases; unmatched junction bases: 17. The CDR3 totals 19 residues. CDR3 protein: CASSSKQGTRGTNSYEQYF. In DNA, the CDR3 is TGTGCCAGCAGTTCGAAGCAAGGGACTAGAGGTACTAACTCCTACGAGCAGTACTTC.

The rearrangement links TRBV29-1 to TRBJ2-2; 10 bases map to TRBD2. Trimming cost V 6 bases and J 6 bases; bases outside gene matches: 7. CDR1 SQVTM and CDR2 ANQGSEA come from the germline V gene. The CDR3 is made up of 14 amino acids. CDR3 sequence: CSVPRTSGSGELFF. As DNA, the CDR3 is TGCAGCGTCCCCCGGACTAGCGGTTCCGGGGAGCTGTTTTTT.

This clone has just a few counts. The chain uses TRBV5-1 and TRBJ2-7; 8 bases match TRBD1. V was pared by 3 bases and J by 2 bases, with 4 bases of the junction left unmatched. Germline-derived CDR1 and CDR2 are SGHRS and YFSETQ. The length of the CDR3 is 14 residues. The CDR3 DNA follows: TGCGCCAGCAGCTCAGGACAGGGAGCCTACGAGCAGTACTTC. Translated, it gives CASSSGQGAYEQYF.

This rearrangement joins TRBV28 to TRBJ1-1; TRBD1 matches at 7 bases. Germline V CDR1 and CDR2: MDHEN, SYDVKM. CDR3 length: 17 amino acids. Unmatched junction bases numbered 11, after V lost 3 bases and J lost 1 base. CDR3 in amino acids: CASSFAYEGAGNTEAFF. As DNA, the CDR3 is TGTGCCAGCAGTTTTGCATATGAGGGGGCGGGGAACACTGAAGCTTTCTTT.

The chain has TRBV28 and TRBJ2-3, with TRBD2 matching 8 bases. There are 15 residues in the CDR3. Trimming at V came to 8 bases and at J to 3 bases, leaving 10 bases not matched to a gene. Germline CDR1 and CDR2: MDHEN and SYDVKM. CDR3 residues: CASSLGGALTDTQYF. CDR3 sequence (DNA): TGTGCCAGCTCTCTCGGGGGGGCTCTAACAGATACGCAGTATTTT. Based on the CDR3 plus reference TRBV28 and TRBJ2-3, the full variable domain is DVKVTQSSRYLVKRTGEKVFLECVQDMDHENMFWYRQDPGLGLRLIYFSYDVKMKEKGDIPEGYSVSREKKERFSLILESASTNQTSMYLCASSLGGALTDTQYFGPGTRLTVL.

The V and J genes are TRBV30 and TRBJ1-2, with TRBD1 as a possible D gene (6 bases). From germline, CDR1 is GTSNPN and CDR2 SVGIG (reference sequence). This CDR3 is built from 13 residues. V was pared by 4 bases and J by 4 bases, with 13 bases between. CDR3 sequence (DNA): TGTGCCTGGAACCGAGACAGGAGCTATGGCTACACCTTC. Translating gives CAWNRDRSYGYTF.

To note about this clone: Within the sample, other DNA sequences also encode this same CDR3. The rearrangement links TRBV7-2 to TRBJ2-7; 12 bases are shared with TRBD2. The CDR3 is made up of 14 amino acids. With 5 bases clipped from V and 3 bases from J, the junction kept 2 bases outside the gene matches. Germline CDR1 reads SGHTA; CDR2 reads FQGNSA. The CDR3 sequence is CASSLLAGGYEQYF. The CDR3 DNA reads TGTGCCAGCAGCCTACTAGCGGGAGGCTACGAGCAGTACTTC.

The chain has TRBV7-9 and TRBJ2-7, with TRBD2 matching over 14 bases. Germline V gene lookup returns CDR1 SEHNR and CDR2 FQNEAQ (reference sequence). The CDR3 spans 18 residues. Germline trimming cut 3 bases from V and 5 bases from J; bases unmatched to any gene: 12. CDR3 region: CASSFLPGTSGSRNEQYF. CDR3 in DNA: TGTGCCAGCAGCTTCCTCCCTGGGACTAGCGGGAGTAGGAACGAGCAGTACTTC.

The chain joins TRBV9 to TRBJ2-2; TRBD2 might be the D (6 bases). The length of the CDR3 is 16 residues. Germline V gene sequence: CDR1 SGDLS, CDR2 YYNGEE. The ends were cut back, 1 base at V and 0 bases at J, with 10 bases in the middle. The CDR3 sequence: CASSVRGGSNTGELFF. In nucleotides, the CDR3 is TGTGCCAGCAGCGTACGGGGAGGTTCGAACACCGGGGAGCTGTTTTTT.